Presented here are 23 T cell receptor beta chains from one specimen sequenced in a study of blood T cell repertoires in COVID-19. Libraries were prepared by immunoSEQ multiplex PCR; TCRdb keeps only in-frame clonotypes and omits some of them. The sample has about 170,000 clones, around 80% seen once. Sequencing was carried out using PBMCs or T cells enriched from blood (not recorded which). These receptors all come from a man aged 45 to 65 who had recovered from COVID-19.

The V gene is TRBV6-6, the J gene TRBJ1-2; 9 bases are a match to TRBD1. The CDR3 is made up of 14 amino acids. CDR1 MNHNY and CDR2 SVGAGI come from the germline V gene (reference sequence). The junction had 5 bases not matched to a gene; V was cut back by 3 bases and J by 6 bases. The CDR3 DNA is TGTGCCAGCAGTTATCCGGGACAGGGACATGGCTACACCTTC. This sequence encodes CASSYPGQGHGYTF.

The CDR3 here is CASSESGTGVGETQYF. CDR3 coding DNA: TGTGCCAGCAGCGAATCCGGGACAGGGGTAGGAGAGACCCAGTACTTC. This rearrangement joins TRBV5-4 to TRBJ2-5, with 10 bases identical to TRBD1. CDR3 size: 16 residues. Germline trimming cut 4 bases from V and 4 bases from J; bases unmatched to any gene: 10. Germline V gene data show CDR1 as SGHNT and CDR2 as YYREEE (reference sequence).

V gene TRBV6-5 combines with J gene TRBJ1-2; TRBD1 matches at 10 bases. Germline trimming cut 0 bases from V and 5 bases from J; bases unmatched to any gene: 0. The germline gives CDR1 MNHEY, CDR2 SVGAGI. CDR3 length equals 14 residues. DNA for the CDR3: TGTGCCAGCAGTTACTCGGACAGGGGGTATGGCTACACCTTC. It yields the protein CASSYSDRGYGYTF.

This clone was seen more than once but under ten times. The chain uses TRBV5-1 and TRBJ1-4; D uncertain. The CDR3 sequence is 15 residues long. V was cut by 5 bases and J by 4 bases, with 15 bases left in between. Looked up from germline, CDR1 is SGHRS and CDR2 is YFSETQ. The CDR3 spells CASRINSENNEKLFF. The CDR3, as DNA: TGCGCCAGCAGAATCAACTCGGAGAATAATGAAAAACTGTTTTTT.

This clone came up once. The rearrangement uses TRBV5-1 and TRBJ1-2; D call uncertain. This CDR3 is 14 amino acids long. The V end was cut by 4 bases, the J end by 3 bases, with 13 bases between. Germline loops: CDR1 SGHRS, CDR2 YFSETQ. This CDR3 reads CASSEQPGDYGYTF. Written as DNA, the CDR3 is TGCGCCAGCAGCGAACAGCCCGGCGACTATGGCTACACCTTC. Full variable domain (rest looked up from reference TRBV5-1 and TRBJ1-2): KAGVTQTPRYLIKTRGQQVTLSCSPISGHRSVSWYQQTPGQGLQFLFEYFSETQRNKGNFPGRFSGRQFSNSRSEMNVSTLELGDSALYLCASSEQPGDYGYTFGSGTRLTVV.

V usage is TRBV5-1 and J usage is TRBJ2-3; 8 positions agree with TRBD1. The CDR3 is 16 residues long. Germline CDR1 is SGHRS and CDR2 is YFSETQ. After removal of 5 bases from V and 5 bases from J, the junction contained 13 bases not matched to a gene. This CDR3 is CASSIFSGTGRDTQYF. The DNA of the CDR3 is TGCGCCAGCAGTATTTTCTCCGGGACAGGAAGAGATACGCAGTATTTT.

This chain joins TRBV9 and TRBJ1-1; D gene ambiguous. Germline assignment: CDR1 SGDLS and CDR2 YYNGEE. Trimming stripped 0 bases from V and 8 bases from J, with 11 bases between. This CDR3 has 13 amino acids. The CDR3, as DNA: TGTGCCAGCAGCGTAGCTACTAGGCTCGAAGCTTTCTTT. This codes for CASSVATRLEAFF.

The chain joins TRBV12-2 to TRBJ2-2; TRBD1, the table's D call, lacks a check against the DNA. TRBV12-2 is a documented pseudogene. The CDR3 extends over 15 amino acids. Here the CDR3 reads CASRLQGAYPGELFF. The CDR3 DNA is TGTGCAAGTCGCCTACAGGGAGCTTATCCCGGGGAGCTGTTTTTT.

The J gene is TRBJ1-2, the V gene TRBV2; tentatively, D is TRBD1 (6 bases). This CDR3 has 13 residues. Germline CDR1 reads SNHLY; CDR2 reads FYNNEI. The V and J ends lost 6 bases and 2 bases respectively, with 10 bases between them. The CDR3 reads CASRQQGNYGYTF. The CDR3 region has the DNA TGTGCCAGCAGACAACAGGGAAACTATGGCTACACCTTC.

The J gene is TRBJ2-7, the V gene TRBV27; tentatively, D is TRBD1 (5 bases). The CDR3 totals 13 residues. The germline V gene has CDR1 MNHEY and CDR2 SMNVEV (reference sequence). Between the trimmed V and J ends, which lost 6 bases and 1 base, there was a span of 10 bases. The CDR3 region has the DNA TGTGCCAGCAGGACAGAAGCTTCCTACGAGCAGTACTTC. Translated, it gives CASRTEASYEQYF.

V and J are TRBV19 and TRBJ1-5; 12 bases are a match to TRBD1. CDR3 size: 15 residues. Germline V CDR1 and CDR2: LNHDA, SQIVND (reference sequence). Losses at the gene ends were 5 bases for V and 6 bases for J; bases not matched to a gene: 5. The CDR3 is CASSLGQGAFQPQHF. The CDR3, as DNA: TGTGCCAGTAGTTTGGGACAGGGGGCTTTTCAGCCCCAGCATTTT.

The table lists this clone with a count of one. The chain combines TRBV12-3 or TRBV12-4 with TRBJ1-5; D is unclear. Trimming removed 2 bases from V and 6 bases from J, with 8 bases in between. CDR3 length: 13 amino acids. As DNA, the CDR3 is TGTGCCAGCAGTTTATTCCCGGGTCAGCCCCAGCATTTT. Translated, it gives CASSLFPGQPQHF.

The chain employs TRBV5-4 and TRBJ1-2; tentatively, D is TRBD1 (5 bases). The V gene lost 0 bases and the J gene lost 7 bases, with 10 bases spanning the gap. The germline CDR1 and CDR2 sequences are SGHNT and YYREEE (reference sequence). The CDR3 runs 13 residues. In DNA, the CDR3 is TGTGCCAGCAGCTTGGACGGGGGTACTGGCTACACCTTC. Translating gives CASSLDGGTGYTF.

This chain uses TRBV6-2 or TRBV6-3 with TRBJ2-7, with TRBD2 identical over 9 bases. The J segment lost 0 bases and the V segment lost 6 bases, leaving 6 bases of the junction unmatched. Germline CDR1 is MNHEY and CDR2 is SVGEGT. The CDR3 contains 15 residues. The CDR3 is CASSRAGGLSYEQYF. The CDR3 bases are TGTGCCAGCAGCCGAGCGGGGGGCCTCTCCTACGAGCAGTACTTC.

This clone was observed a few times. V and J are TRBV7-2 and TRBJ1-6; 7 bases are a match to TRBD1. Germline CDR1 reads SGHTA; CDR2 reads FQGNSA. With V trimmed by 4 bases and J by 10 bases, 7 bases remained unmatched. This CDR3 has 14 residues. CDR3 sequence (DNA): TGTGCCAGCAGCTCTACAGGGGTACGATCACCCCTCCACTTT. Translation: CASSSTGVRSPLHF.

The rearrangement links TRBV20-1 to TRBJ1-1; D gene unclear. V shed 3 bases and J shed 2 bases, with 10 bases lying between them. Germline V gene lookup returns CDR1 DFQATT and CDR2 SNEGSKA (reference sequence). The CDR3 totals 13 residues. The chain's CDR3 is CSASWPENTEAFF. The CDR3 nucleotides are TGCAGTGCTAGTTGGCCAGAAAACACTGAAGCTTTCTTT.

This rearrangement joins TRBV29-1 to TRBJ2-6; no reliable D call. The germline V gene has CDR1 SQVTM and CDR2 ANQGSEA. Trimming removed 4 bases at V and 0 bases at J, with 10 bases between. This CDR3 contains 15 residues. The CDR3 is CSVVTQDSGANVLTF. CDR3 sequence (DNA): TGCAGCGTTGTAACCCAGGACTCTGGGGCCAACGTCCTGACTTTC.

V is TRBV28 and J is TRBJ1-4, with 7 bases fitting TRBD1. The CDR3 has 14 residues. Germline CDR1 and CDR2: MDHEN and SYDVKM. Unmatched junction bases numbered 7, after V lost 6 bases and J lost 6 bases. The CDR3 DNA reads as TGTGCCAGCAGGCCGACAGGGTTCGATGAAAAACTGTTTTTT. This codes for CASRPTGFDEKLFF.

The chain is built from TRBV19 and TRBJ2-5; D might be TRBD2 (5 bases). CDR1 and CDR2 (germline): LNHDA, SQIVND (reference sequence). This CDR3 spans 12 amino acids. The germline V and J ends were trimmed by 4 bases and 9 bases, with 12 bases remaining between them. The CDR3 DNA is TGTGCCAGTAGTAACGACTATTTTGCCCAGTACTTC. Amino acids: CASSNDYFAQYF. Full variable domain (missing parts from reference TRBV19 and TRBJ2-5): DGGITQSPKYLFRKEGQNVTLSCEQNLNHDAMYWYRQDPGQGLRLIYYSQIVNDFQKGDIAEGYSVSREKKESFPLTVTSAQKNPTAFYLCASSNDYFAQYFGPGTRLLVL.

The CDR3 DNA sequence: TGTGCCAGCATGCGGCAGGGGGCCACAGATACGCAGTATTTT. As protein: CASMRQGATDTQYF. V and J are TRBV2 and TRBJ2-3; 8 bases are a match to TRBD1. The germline CDR1 and CDR2 sequences are SNHLY and FYNNEI. Trimming cost V 7 bases and J 2 bases; bases outside gene matches: 5. CDR3 length equals 14 residues.

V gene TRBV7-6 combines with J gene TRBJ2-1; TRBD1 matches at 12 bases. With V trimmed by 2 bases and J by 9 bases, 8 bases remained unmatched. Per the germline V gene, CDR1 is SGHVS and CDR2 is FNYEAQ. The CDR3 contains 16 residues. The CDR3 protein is CASSLRQGQGASEQFF. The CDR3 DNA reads TGTGCCAGCAGCTTACGTCAGGGACAGGGGGCGAGTGAGCAGTTCTTC.

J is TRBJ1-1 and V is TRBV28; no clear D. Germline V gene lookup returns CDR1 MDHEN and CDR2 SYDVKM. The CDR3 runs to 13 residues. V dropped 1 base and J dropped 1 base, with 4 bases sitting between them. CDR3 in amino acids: CASSLSGNTEAFF. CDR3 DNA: TGTGCCAGCAGTTTATCGGGGAACACTGAAGCTTTCTTT.

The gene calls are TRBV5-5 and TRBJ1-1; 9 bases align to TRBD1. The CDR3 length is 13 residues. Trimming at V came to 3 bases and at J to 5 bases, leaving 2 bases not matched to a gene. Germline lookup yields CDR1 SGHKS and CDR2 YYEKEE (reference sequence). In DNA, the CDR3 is TGTGCCAGCAGCTCACAGGGGGCTACTGAAGCTTTCTTT. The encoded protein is CASSSQGATEAFF.